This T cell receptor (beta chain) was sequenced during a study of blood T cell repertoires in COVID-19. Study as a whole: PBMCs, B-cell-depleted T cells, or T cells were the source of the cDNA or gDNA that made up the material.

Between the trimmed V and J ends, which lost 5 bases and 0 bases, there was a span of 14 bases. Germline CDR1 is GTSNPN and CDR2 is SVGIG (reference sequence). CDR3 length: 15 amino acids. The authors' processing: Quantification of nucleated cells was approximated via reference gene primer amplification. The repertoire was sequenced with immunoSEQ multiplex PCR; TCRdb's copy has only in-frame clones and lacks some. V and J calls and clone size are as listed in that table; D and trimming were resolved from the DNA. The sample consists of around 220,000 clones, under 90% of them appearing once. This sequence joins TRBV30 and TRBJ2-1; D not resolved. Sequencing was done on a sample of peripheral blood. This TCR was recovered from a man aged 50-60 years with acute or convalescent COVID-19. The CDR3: CAWSRMRSSYNEQFF. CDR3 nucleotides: TGTGCCTGGTCCCGAATGCGGAGCTCCTACAATGAGCAGTTCTTC.